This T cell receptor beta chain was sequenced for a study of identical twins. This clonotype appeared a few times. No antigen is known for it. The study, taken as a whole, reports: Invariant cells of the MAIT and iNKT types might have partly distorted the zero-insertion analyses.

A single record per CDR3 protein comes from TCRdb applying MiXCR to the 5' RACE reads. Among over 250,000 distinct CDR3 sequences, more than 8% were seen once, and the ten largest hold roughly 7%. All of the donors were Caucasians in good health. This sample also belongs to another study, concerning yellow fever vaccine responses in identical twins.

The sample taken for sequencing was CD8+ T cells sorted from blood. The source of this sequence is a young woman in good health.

This CDR3 is CASRLQGQETQYF. CDR3 bases: TGTGCCAGCAGGTTACAGGGTCAAGAGACCCAGTACTTC. The rearrangement links TRBV7-2 to TRBJ2-5; the D gene is possibly TRBD1 (6 bases). Germline V gives CDR1 SGHTA, CDR2 FQGNSA. The CDR3 runs to 13 residues. The ends were cut back, 6 bases at V and 2 bases at J, with 10 bases in the middle. The full variable domain, in which reference TRBV7-2 and TRBJ2-5 provide the parts outside the CDR3, is GAGVSQSPSNKVTEKGKDVELRCDPISGHTALYWYRQSLGQGLEFLIYFQGNSAPDKSGLPSDRFSAERTGGSVSTLTIQRTQQEDSAVYLCASRLQGQETQYFGPGTRLLVL.